This entry lists 6 T cell receptor beta chains sequenced from one sample in a study of blood T cell repertoires in COVID-19 (TCRdb year 2020). Library generation was performed with the immunoSEQ multiplex PCR assay. TCRdb's version of the immuneACCESS table is confined to in-frame rearrangements and falls short of the full clone set. An unresolved V gene accounts for under half of the shortfall where checked; the remainder is of unknown origin. Counted in this sample were 80,000 to 100,000 clones; around 85% of them appeared once. About 4.5% of the sample goes to the ten largest clones. Sequences were obtained from peripheral blood. These receptors were obtained from a man in his 60s with acute or convalescent COVID-19.

V and J are TRBV5-1 and TRBJ2-5; 11 bases fit TRBD2. The CDR3 extends over 16 amino acids. CDR1 SGHRS and CDR2 YFSETQ come from the germline V gene. J lost 1 base, V lost 7 bases, and 9 bases had no gene match. The DNA for the CDR3 is TGCGCCAGCTACCAGGGACTAGCGGTTCCCCAAGAGACCCAGTACTTC. Protein: CASYQGLAVPQETQYF. The variable domain in full, completed from reference TRBV5-1 and TRBJ2-5, reads KAGVTQTPRYLIKTRGQQVTLSCSPISGHRSVSWYQQTPGQGLQFLFEYFSETQRNKGNFPGRFSGRQFSNSRSEMNVSTLELGDSALYLCASYQGLAVPQETQYFGPGTRLLVL.

The rearrangement uses TRBV19 and TRBJ1-3; TRBD1 matches at 8 bases. The germline gives CDR1 LNHDA, CDR2 SQIVND (reference sequence). Trimming at V came to 5 bases and at J to 0 bases, leaving 15 bases not matched to a gene. The CDR3 spans 19 residues. The CDR3 protein is CASSSRTGSGFSSGNTIYF. As DNA, the CDR3 is TGTGCCAGTAGTTCCCGGACAGGGTCGGGGTTTAGCTCTGGAAACACCATATATTTT.

This clone was seen a handful of times. The gene calls are TRBV3-1 (or the pseudogene TRBV3-2) and TRBJ1-2; weak D call: TRBD1 (6 bases). Germline V gene lookup returns CDR1 LGHDT and CDR2 YNNKEL (reference sequence). Trimming cost V 5 bases and J 2 bases, with 15 bases left between them. CDR3 length: 15 residues. The chain's CDR3 is CASSSLTGANYGYTF. In DNA, the CDR3 is TGTGCCAGCAGCTCGCTGACAGGAGCAAACTATGGCTACACCTTC.

This clone is labeled as medium-sized. The genes are TRBV9 and TRBJ2-1; 10 bases are a match to TRBD2. Germline values: CDR1 SGDLS, CDR2 YYNGEE. This CDR3 spans 15 amino acids. V was clipped by 2 bases and J by 5 bases; unmatched bases: 4. Here the CDR3 DNA reads TGTGCCAGCAGCGTGACGCTAGCGGGGGACAATGAGCAGTTCTTC. Protein product: CASSVTLAGDNEQFF.

Only one count was recorded for this clone. The chain joins TRBV6-6 to TRBJ2-1; 8 positions agree with TRBD2. J was trimmed by 10 bases and V by 4 bases; bases with no gene match: 3. The CDR3 covers 12 residues. In germline, CDR1 is MNHNY, CDR2 SVGAGI (reference sequence). CDR3 in DNA: TGTGCCAGCAGTTTGACTAGCGTCGAGCAGTTCTTC. Translating gives CASSLTSVEQFF.

V and J are TRBV6-2 or TRBV6-3 and TRBJ1-5; D gene uncertain. In germline, CDR1 is MNHEY, CDR2 SVGEGT. The CDR3 consists of 16 residues. V lost 4 bases, J lost 0 bases, and 13 bases lay in between. The CDR3 loop reads CASSSTVLYSNQPQHF. The CDR3, as DNA: TGTGCCAGCAGTTCAACAGTACTTTATAGCAATCAGCCCCAGCATTTT.